This TCR beta chain was sequenced for a study of cytomegalovirus exposure and HLA in healthy donors. Study-level findings and limits: Later analysis associated a missense DCLRE1C variant with TCR beta V- and J-gene trimming. An analysis done earlier found most TCR beta V segments productive about 87% or about 30% of the time. Most TCR sequences were seen very rarely across donors, but some public TCRs occurred in many.

About this clone itself: Its antigen is unidentified.

PCR involved 60 Vbeta and 13 Jbeta primers. Clones were read by immunoSEQ multiplex PCR, and TCRdb kept only the in-frame ones, dropping some. The table records about 130,000 clones, roughly 75% of them present only once. CDR3 length: 11 residues. Germline values: CDR1 SQVTM, CDR2 ANQGSEA. Sequencing was done on a sample of PBMCs. The sequence derives from a man aged 25 to 40 in good health and CMV-seronegative. The chain uses TRBV29-1 and TRBJ2-5, with D uncertain. The end of the DNA aligns better with TRBJ2-7, so the J call may be wrong. For the CDR3, the DNA is TGCAGCGGGGCTAACTCCTACGAGCAGTACTTC. Translating gives CSGANSYEQYF.